These 8 T cell receptor beta chains originate from one sample sequenced in a study of Ad26.COV2.S vaccination and SARS-CoV-2 variants. Some clones are missing from TCRdb's copy, which holds only in-frame ones; the method was immunoSEQ multiplex PCR. This table holds about 680,000 clones, more than 70% found once. As to treatment: around 19 received Ad26.COV2.S at low or high dose, single or two shots; several received placebo; per-sample allocation not given. At day 63 after the first vaccine or placebo injection, samples were drawn. Here the sequenced sample was peripheral blood, taken in a trial of Ad26.COV2.S vaccine versus placebo. These receptors were collected from a person aged 18-60 years who received the Ad26.COV2.S COVID-19 vaccine or a placebo.

This sequence joins TRBV19 and TRBJ2-7, with a possible D match to TRBD2 (6 bases). V lost 6 bases and J 4 bases, leaving 16 bases between the germline ends. This CDR3 contains 14 residues. Germline V gene data show CDR1 as LNHDA and CDR2 as SQIVND (reference sequence). The CDR3 reads CASSLRRGSYEQYF. In DNA form, the CDR3 reads TGTGCCAGTAGCCTTCGGAGGGGTTCATACGAGCAGTACTTC.

The chain combines TRBV29-1 with TRBJ2-3, with a weak D call TRBD1 (7 bases). The V gene lost 3 bases and the J gene lost 4 bases, with 14 bases spanning the gap. The V gene's germline CDR1 is SQVTM and CDR2 ANQGSEA. The CDR3 runs to 14 residues. This CDR3 reads CSVEQGGSSDTQYF. The CDR3 nucleotides are TGCAGCGTTGAGCAGGGGGGATCCTCAGATACGCAGTATTTT.

The rearrangement links TRBV19 to TRBJ2-5, with D tentatively TRBD1 (5 bases). V shed 3 bases and J shed 5 bases, with 10 bases lying between them. The CDR3 consists of 13 residues. CDR1 and CDR2 (germline): LNHDA, SQIVND (reference sequence). This CDR3 reads CASSMAGSETQYF. In nucleotides, the CDR3 is TGTGCCAGTAGTATGGCAGGGTCGGAGACCCAGTACTTC.

This clone has more than one count but fewer than ten. The chain links TRBV2 to TRBJ2-1; TRBD1 or TRBD2 may be the D gene (7 bases each). The germline V gene has CDR1 SNHLY and CDR2 FYNNEI. The CDR3 runs to 17 residues. V was shortened by 6 bases and J by 1 base, with 19 bases between the two germline ends. CDR3 region: CASRRQGGGASYNEQFF. The CDR3 nucleotides read TGTGCCAGCAGACGACAGGGAGGGGGAGCGTCCTACAATGAGCAGTTCTTC.

The CDR3 loop is CASSLVTYSYEQYF. The DNA of the CDR3 is TGTGCCAGCAGCTTAGTGACGTACTCCTACGAGCAGTACTTC. V usage is TRBV7-2 and J usage is TRBJ2-7; D is ambiguous. This CDR3 region has 14 residues. Per germline, CDR1 SGHTA and CDR2 FQGNSA. The germline V and J ends were trimmed by 1 base and 0 bases, with 7 bases remaining between them.

The chain is built from TRBV12-3 or TRBV12-4 and TRBJ1-2; 7 bases agree with TRBD1. The CDR3 spans 13 residues. Trimming at V came to 3 bases and at J to 7 bases, leaving 5 bases not matched to a gene. Written as DNA, the CDR3 is TGTGCCAGCAGTTTGAGACAGGGCTCTGGCTACACCTTC. Translated: CASSLRQGSGYTF.

This clone was seen more than once but under ten times. The V and J genes are TRBV5-6 and TRBJ2-7; D gene ambiguous. The CDR3 consists of 12 residues. The V gene lost 1 base and the J gene lost 4 bases, with 6 bases spanning the gap. The V gene's germline CDR1 is SGHDT and CDR2 YYEEEE. Here the CDR3 reads CASSLLGYEQYF. The CDR3 nucleotides are TGTGCCAGCAGCTTGCTGGGTTACGAGCAGTACTTC.

The chain employs TRBV24-1 and TRBJ2-1; the match to TRBD2 covers 13 bases. CDR1 is KGHDR and CDR2 is SFDVKD in the germline V gene. With V trimmed by 6 bases and J by 7 bases, 5 bases remained unmatched. The CDR3 runs 15 residues. DNA of the CDR3: TGTGCCACCAGTTGGGGACTAGCGGGGAGGAATGAGCAGTTCTTC. As protein: CATSWGLAGRNEQFF.